This T cell receptor beta chain was recorded in a study of blood T cell repertoires in COVID-19. Some clones are missing from TCRdb's copy, which holds only in-frame ones; the method was immunoSEQ multiplex PCR. The sample includes some 38,000 clones, about 85% of them seen just once. The CDR3 loop spans 16 amino acids. The ends were cut back, 1 base at V and 7 bases at J, with 20 bases in the middle. Germline V lookup: CDR1 SGHNT, CDR2 YENEEA. The source of this sequence is a man in his 60s with active or convalescent COVID-19. The sequencing sample was made of peripheral blood. V and J are TRBV11-3 and TRBJ2-7, with TRBD1 as a possible D gene (6 bases). CDR3 residues: CASSLVSRGPGTEQYV. Written as DNA, the CDR3 is TGTGCCAGCAGCTTAGTATCTAGGGGACCCGGGACAGAGCAGTACGTC.